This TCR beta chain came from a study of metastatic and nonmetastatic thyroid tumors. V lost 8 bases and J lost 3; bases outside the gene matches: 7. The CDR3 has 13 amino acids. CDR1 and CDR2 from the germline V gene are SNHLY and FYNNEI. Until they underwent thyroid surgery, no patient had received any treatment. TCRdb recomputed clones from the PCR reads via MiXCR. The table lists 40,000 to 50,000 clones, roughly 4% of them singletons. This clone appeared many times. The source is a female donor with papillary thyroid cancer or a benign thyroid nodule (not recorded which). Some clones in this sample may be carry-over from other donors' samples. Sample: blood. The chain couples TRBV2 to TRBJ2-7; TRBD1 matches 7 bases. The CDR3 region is CASARDSDYEQYF. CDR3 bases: TGTGCCAGCGCCCGGGACAGCGACTACGAGCAGTACTTC.